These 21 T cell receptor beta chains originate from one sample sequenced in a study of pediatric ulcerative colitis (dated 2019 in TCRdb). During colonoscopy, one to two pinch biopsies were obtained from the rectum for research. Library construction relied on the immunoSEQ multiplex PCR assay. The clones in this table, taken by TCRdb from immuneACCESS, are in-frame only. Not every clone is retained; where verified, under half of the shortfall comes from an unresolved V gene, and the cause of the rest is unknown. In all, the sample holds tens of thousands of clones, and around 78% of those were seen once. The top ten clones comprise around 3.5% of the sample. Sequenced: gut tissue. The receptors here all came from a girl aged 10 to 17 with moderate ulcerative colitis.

In DNA form, the CDR3 reads TGTGCCAGCAGCCCACGCTTCGCAACTAATGAAAAACTGTTTTTT. Protein: CASSPRFATNEKLFF. The chain uses TRBV27 and TRBJ1-4; D not resolved. This CDR3 has 15 residues. Trimming took off 6 bases at V and 0 bases at J, with 11 bases between the two ends. Per germline, CDR1 MNHEY and CDR2 SMNVEV (reference sequence). Complete variable domain (other parts from reference TRBV27 and TRBJ1-4): EAQVTQNPRYLITVTGKKLTVTCSQNMNHEYMSWYRQDPGLGLRQIYYSMNVEVTDKGDVPEGYKVSRKEKRNFPLILESPSPNQTSLYFCASSPRFATNEKLFFGSGTQLSVL.

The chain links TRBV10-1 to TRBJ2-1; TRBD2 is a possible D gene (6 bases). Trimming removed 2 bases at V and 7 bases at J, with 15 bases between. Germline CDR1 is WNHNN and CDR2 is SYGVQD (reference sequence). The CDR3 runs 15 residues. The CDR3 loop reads CASSEGGTGRNEQFF. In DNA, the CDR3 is TGCGCCAGCAGTGAGGGAGGGACGGGTCGAAATGAGCAGTTCTTC.

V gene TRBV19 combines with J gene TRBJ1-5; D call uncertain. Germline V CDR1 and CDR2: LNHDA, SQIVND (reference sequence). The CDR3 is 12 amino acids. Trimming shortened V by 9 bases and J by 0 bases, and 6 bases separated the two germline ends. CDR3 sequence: CASGNSNQPQHF. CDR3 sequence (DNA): TGTGCCAGCGGGAATAGCAATCAGCCCCAGCATTTT. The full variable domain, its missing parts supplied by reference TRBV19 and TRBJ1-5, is DGGITQSPKYLFRKEGQNVTLSCEQNLNHDAMYWYRQDPGQGLRLIYYSQIVNDFQKGDIAEGYSVSREKKESFPLTVTSAQKNPTAFYLCASGNSNQPQHFGDGTRLSIL.

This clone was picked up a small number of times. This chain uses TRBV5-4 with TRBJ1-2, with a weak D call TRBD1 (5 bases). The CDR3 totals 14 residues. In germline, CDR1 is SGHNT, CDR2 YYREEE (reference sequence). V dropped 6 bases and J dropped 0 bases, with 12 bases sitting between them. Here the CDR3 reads CASIDSPTNYGYTF. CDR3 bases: TGTGCCAGCATCGACAGCCCTACTAACTATGGCTACACCTTC.

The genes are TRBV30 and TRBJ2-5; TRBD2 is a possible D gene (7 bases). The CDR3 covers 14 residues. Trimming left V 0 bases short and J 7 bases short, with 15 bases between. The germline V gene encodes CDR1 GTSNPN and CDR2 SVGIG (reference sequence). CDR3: CAWSVRGARGTQYF. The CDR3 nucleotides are TGTGCCTGGAGTGTACGGGGGGCCCGTGGGACCCAGTACTTC. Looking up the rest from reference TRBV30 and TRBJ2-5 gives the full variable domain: SQTIHQWPATLVQPVGSPLSLECTVEGTSNPNLYWYRQAAGRGLQLLFYSVGIGQISSEVPQNLSASRPQDRQFILSSKKLLLSDSGFYLCAWSVRGARGTQYFGPGTRLLVL.

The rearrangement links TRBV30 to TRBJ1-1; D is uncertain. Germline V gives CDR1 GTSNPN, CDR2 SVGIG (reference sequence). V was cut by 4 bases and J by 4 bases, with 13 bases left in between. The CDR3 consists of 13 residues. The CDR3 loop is CAWMRGLGTEAFF. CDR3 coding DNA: TGTGCCTGGATGAGAGGGTTGGGCACTGAAGCTTTCTTT. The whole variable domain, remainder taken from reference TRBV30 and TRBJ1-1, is SQTIHQWPATLVQPVGSPLSLECTVEGTSNPNLYWYRQAAGRGLQLLFYSVGIGQISSEVPQNLSASRPQDRQFILSSKKLLLSDSGFYLCAWMRGLGTEAFFGQGTRLTVV.

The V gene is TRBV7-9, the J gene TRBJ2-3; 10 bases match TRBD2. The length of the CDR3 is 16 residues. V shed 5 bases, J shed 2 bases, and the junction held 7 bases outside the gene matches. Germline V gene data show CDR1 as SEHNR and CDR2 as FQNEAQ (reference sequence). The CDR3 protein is CASSGQGLAATDTQYF. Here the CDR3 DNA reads TGTGCCAGCAGCGGTCAAGGACTAGCGGCCACAGATACGCAGTATTTT.

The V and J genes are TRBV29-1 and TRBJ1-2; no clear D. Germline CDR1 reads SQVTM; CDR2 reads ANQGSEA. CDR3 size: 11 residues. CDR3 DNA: TGCAGTCTGGCGGGCCCTTATGGCTACACCTTC. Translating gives CSLAGPYGYTF.

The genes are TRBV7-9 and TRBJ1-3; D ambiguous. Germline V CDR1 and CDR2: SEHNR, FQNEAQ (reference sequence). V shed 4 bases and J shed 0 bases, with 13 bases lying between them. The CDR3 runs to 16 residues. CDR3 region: CASSSLPGSSGNTIYF. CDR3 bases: TGTGCCAGCAGCTCACTCCCGGGGAGCTCTGGAAACACCATATATTTT.

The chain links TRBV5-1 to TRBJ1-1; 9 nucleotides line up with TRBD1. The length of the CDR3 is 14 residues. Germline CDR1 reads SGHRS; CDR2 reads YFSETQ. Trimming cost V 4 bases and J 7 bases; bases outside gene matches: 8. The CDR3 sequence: CASSGTGLWIEAFF. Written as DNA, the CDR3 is TGCGCCAGCAGCGGGACAGGGCTTTGGATTGAAGCTTTCTTT.

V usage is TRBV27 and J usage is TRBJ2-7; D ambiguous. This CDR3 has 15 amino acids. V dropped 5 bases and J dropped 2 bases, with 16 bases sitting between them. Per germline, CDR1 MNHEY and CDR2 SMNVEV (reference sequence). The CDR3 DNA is TGTGCCAGCAGTCGCTCGGCTCTCGGAGCCTACGAGCAGTACTTC. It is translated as CASSRSALGAYEQYF.

The CDR3 DNA follows: TGTGCCATCAGTCGGGGGGCAGGATCTGGCTACACCTTC. Its protein is CAISRGAGSGYTF. The chain is built from TRBV10-3 and TRBJ1-2; weak D call: TRBD1 (6 bases). The CDR3 length is 13 residues. Trimming took 5 bases from V and 7 from J, leaving 14 bases between them. Germline V gene sequence: CDR1 ENHRY, CDR2 SYGVKD.

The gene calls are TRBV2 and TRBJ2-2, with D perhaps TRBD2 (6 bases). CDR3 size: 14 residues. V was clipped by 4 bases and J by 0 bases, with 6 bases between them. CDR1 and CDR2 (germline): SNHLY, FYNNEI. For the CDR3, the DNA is TGTGCCAGCAGTGGACTAGCGAACACCGGGGAGCTGTTTTTT. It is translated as CASSGLANTGELFF.

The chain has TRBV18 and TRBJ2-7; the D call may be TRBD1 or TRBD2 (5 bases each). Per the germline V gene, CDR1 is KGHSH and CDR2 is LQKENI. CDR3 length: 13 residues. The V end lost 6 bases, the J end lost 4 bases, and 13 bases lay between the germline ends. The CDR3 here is CASSPYEGYEQYF. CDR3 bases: TGTGCCAGCTCTCCTTACGAGGGGTACGAGCAGTACTTC.

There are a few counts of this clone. CDR3 in DNA: TGCGCCAGCAGCCAAGGTCCCCAACTAGCGGTCTACGAGCAGTACTTC. This encodes CASSQGPQLAVYEQYF. The chain recombines TRBV4-1 with TRBJ2-7, with 8 bases that match TRBD2. V trimming: 1 base; J trimming: 3 bases; junction bases outside the gene matches: 8. Germline loops: CDR1 MGHRA, CDR2 YSYEKL. The CDR3 extends over 16 amino acids.

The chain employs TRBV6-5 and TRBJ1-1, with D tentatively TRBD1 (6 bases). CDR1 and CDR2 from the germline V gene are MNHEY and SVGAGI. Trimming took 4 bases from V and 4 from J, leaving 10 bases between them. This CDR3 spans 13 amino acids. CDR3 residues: CASSFTGTTEAFF. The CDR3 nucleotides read TGTGCCAGCAGTTTCACAGGGACCACTGAAGCTTTCTTT.

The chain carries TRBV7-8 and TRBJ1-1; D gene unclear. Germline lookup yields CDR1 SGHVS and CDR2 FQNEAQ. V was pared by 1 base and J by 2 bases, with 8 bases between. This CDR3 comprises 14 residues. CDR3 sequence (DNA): TGTGCCAGCAGCTTAGGAGGGTCCAACACTGAAGCTTTCTTT. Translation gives CASSLGGSNTEAFF.

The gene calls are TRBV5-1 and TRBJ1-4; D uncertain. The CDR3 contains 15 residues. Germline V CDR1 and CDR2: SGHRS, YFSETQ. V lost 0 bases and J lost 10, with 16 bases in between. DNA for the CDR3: TGCGCCAGCAGCTTGGCGGGGAGGGATGATGGAAAACTGTTTTTT. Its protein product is CASSLAGRDDGKLFF.

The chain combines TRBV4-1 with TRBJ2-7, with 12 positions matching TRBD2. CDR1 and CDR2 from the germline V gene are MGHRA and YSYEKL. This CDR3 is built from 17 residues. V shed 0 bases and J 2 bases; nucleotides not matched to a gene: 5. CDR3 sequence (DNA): TGCGCCAGCAGCCAAGAAGGCGGACTAGCGGGAACCTACGAGCAGTACTTC. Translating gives CASSQEGGLAGTYEQYF.

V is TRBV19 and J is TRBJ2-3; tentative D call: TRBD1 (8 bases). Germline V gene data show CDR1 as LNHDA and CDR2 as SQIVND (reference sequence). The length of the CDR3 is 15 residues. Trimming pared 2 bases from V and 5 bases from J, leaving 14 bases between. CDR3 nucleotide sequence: TGTGCCAGTAGTATAAATTACAGGGGGGGAGATACGCAGTATTTT. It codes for CASSINYRGGDTQYF.

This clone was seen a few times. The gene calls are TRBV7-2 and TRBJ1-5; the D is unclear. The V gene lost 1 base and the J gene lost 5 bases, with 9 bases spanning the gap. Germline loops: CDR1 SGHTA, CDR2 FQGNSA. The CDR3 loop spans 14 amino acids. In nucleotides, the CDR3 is TGTGCCAGCAGCTTAGATGGCAGCTATCAGCCCCAGCATTTT. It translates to CASSLDGSYQPQHF.